This paragraph reports one T cell receptor beta chain. Its antigen remains unknown. These data are taken from a study of radiotherapy plus CTLA-4 blockade in lung cancer. General observations from the study: Early blood T cell clone dynamics reportedly forecast response best, with interferon-beta.

Deletions cut 2 bases from V and 0 bases from J, with 10 bases between. This CDR3 contains 15 residues. CDR1 SGHDN and CDR2 FVKESK come from the germline V gene. The assay was immunoSEQ multiplex PCR, and TCRdb's table has in-frame clones only and misses some. The sample includes approximately 90,000 clones, 83% of them seen just once. The V and J genes are TRBV14 and TRBJ1-1; D gene unclear. This specimen was peripheral blood, taken from a patient treated with radiotherapy plus ipilimumab. The clonotype comes from a human donor with non-small cell lung cancer who had stable disease on radiotherapy plus ipilimumab. The CDR3 bases are TGTGCCAGCAGCCAACTCCGGGGTATGAACACTGAAGCTTTCTTT. This encodes CASSQLRGMNTEAFF.